This T cell receptor beta chain was observed in a study of follicular helper T cells after annual influenza vaccination. Findings of the study overall: Plasmablast frequency change correlated with clonality change in ICOS+CD38+ cTfh. Successive annual vaccinations recalled a recurrent oligoclonal ICOS+CD38+ cTfh response with influenza-specific clonotypes.

Clones were read by immunoSEQ multiplex PCR, and TCRdb kept only the in-frame ones, dropping some. The data hold 27,000 or so clones, with roughly 80% observed a single time. This clone was counted a few times. What it binds is unknown. Described time point: 2014-2015 season, pre-vaccination. Cells are cTfh (non-naive CD4+CXCR5+PD-1+), split by ICOS and CD38 into double-positive or double-negative. CDR1 MNHNY and CDR2 SVGAGI come from the germline V gene (reference sequence). V lost 4 bases, J lost 8 bases, and 8 bases stayed unmatched. The CDR3 is made up of 15 amino acids. The clonotype comes from an adult who received the influenza vaccine. The material sequenced was CXCR5+ CD38- circulating T follicular helper cells from blood, taken on the day of influenza vaccination. Subset denoted: circulating Tfh, non-naive CD4+CXCR5+PD-1+ (ICOS+CD38+ or ICOS-CD38-). The rearrangement joins TRBV6-6 to TRBJ1-2; 12 positions match TRBD1. CDR3 protein: CASSSTGTGGAGYTF. The CDR3 bases are TGTGCCAGCAGTTCAACCGGGACAGGGGGCGCGGGCTACACCTTC.